This T cell receptor beta chain was observed in a study of cytomegalovirus exposure and HLA in healthy donors. Study outcomes and limitations: It was only CMV serostatus that was available as immune exposure information. Common viral pathogens seemed, in a later analysis, to connect with several of the most significant clusters.

Trimming left V 1 base short and J 5 bases short, with 21 bases between. Germline V gene data show CDR1 as SGHVS and CDR2 as FNYEAQ. The CDR3 spans 18 residues. 13 Jbeta primers and 60 Vbeta primers were used for the PCR. TCRdb's table, derived via immunoSEQ multiplex PCR, lists solely in-frame clones and lacks some. Altogether roughly 120,000 clones are present, approximately 70% being singletons, with the ten largest covering approximately 8.4%. As to this clone: Antigen: not known.

This sequence originates from a man aged 35 to 55 in good health and CMV-seronegative. Sequencing was done on a sample of PBMCs. J is TRBJ2-1 and V is TRBV7-6; D is unclear. CDR3 sequence: CASSLGPIATRRNNEQFF. CDR3 coding DNA: TGTGCCAGCAGCTTAGGCCCGATTGCGACAAGACGAAACAATGAGCAGTTCTTC. Supplemented by reference TRBV7-6 and TRBJ2-1, the full variable domain reads GAGVSQSPRYKVTKRGQDVALRCDPISGHVSLYWYRQALGQGPEFLTYFNYEAQQDKSGLPNDRFSAERPEGSISTLTIQRTEQRDSAMYRCASSLGPIATRRNNEQFFGPGTRLTVL.